Below, 2 T cell receptor beta chains from the same sample are listed, as sequenced in a study of T cell changes during pregnancy in multiple sclerosis. The data were produced by immunoSEQ multiplex PCR, yet TCRdb's version contains in-frame clones alone and is incomplete. Found here are about 33,000 clones, roughly 90% of them singletons; the top ten hold roughly 0.45%. The specimen comprised CD4+ T cells from peripheral blood mononuclear cells, sampled in the second trimester of pregnancy. These receptors originate from a female donor in good health, enrolled as a control in a pregnancy study.

The chain joins TRBV5-1 to TRBJ1-1; TRBD1 matches at 8 bases. CDR1 and CDR2 (germline): SGHRS, YFSETQ. With V trimmed by 3 bases and J by 0 bases, 4 bases remained unmatched. The CDR3 covers 15 residues. The CDR3, as DNA: TGCGCCAGCAGCTCCCAGGGGGCGATGAACACTGAAGCTTTCTTT. Its translation: CASSSQGAMNTEAFF.

The V gene is TRBV30, the J gene TRBJ1-1; the match to TRBD1 covers 10 bases. Losses at the gene ends were 1 base for V and 0 bases for J; bases not matched to a gene: 5. Germline CDR1 and CDR2: GTSNPN and SVGIG (reference sequence). The CDR3 length is 16 residues. The DNA for the CDR3 is TGTGCCTGGAGTGGACAGGGGGCTTACATGAACACTGAAGCTTTCTTT. Translating gives CAWSGQGAYMNTEAFF.